This T cell receptor beta chain was obtained from a study of T cell responses to AZD1222 COVID-19 vaccine. Broader study findings: Baseline seropositivity occurred in only a handful of AZD1222 recipients. Repertoires were collected only later (after the peak T cell response had occurred). A rise in Spike-specific TCR breadth and depth followed two AZD1222 doses.

A remark on this clone: Its antigen remains unknown.

Data came from immunoSEQ multiplex PCR; TCRdb stores just in-frame clones and leaves some out. The sample includes some 130,000 clones, roughly 93% seen only once; the top ten take approximately 3.1%. The sequencing used peripheral blood, collected on day 0 of AZD1222 vaccination. The source of this sequence is an adult in good health.

This CDR3 is CASSQEGQGSQPQHF. The CDR3 coding sequence is TGCGCCAGCAGCCAAGAAGGACAGGGCAGTCAGCCCCAGCATTTT. The chain combines TRBV4-1 with TRBJ1-5; 8 positions match TRBD1. Germline CDR1 and CDR2: MGHRA and YSYEKL. J lost 6 bases, V lost 0 bases, and 4 bases had no gene match. The CDR3 has 15 residues.